These T cell receptor beta chains were read from a single sample in a study of CD8 T cells in Susac syndrome. In TCRdb, the immunoSEQ multiplex PCR reads were re-called with MiXCR into one record per CDR3 protein. This table has some 110,000 distinct CDR3 sequences, roughly 94% appearing once. Sample: CD8+ T cells from PBMCs. The source of these receptors is a human donor with Susac syndrome. Both conserved end residues are part of each CDR3.

CASSELASSYNEQFF,TRBV12-3/TRBV12-4
CASSKGPGAVDYGYTF,TRBV21-1
CASSLRSVDLQETQYF,TRBV13
CASSTWGATRREGDTQYF,TRBV11-2
CASSRRNTGELFF,TRBV7-2
CASSQHSGVYQETQYF,TRBV3-1
CASHAGSGELFF,TRBV27
CASSWKRDTEAFF,TRBV12-3/TRBV12-4
CSATGADNYGYTF,TRBV20-1
CSARASSRLIETQYF,TRBV20-1
CASSPPGPNGNYGYTF,TRBV7-9
CASSPWQTDTQYF,TRBV18
CASSQMYNRGEEQYF,TRBV7-9
CATSLDRRSSEQYF,TRBV15
CASSLVSGTQEEETQYF,TRBV5-4
CASSVGTVNTEAFF,TRBV9
CASAMETQYF,TRBV7-9
CASSPEQGSYEQYF,TRBV18
CASSQVGIRGDGYTF,TRBV4-1
CATGNEQFF,TRBV7-8
CATDGRGPYEQYF,TRBV7-9
CASSRLGVVTDTQYF,TRBV12-3/TRBV12-4
CASSWSEYNEQFF,TRBV27
CSPYPGTNYGYTF,TRBV20-1
CASSLGRFSGANVLTF,TRBV7-2
CASREGPGDEQFF,TRBV7-2
CASSVKGLQGDTQYF,TRBV9
CASSLGFSGFTDTQYF,TRBV11-2
CATSGLTGSSYNSPLHF,TRBV24-1
CASSLRTTKGYTF,TRBV7-2
CASSPRLAGVVETQYF,TRBV7-8
CASSDRLAGGAGYNEQFF,TRBV9
CASSLGERGPSEQFF,TRBV5-1
CASSLVTGHQPQHF,TRBV11-1